This T cell receptor beta chain was recovered during a study of T cell repertoires in cytomegalovirus infection. In the study overall: Public TCR beta signature analysis indicated the presence of both CMV infection and matching HLA type. Study-wide findings and caveats: Ex vivo responses were dominated by HLA-C-restricted CMV-specific TCR beta clonotypes. The cumulative frequency of public TCR beta families distinguished individuals who carried CMV together with the relevant HLA.

With regard to this clonotype: The antigen remains undetermined. Germline and junction disagree at one end, which may indicate a read error.

Using its own MiXCR run on the reads, TCRdb lists one record per CDR3 protein. Among hundreds of thousands of distinct CDR3 sequences, roughly 26% were seen once, and the ten largest hold less than 10%. Germline CDR1 is MNHEY and CDR2 is SVGAGI. This CDR3 is 14 amino acids long. Sequencing was performed on CD8+ T cells from PBMCs. The chain employs TRBV6-5 and TRBJ2-1, with TRBD2 identical over 15 bases. The source is a human donor in good health (CMV status not recorded). Some clones in this sample may be carry-over from other donors' samples. The CDR3 bases are TGCGCCAACAGGGGACTAGCGGGGGGCCATGAGCAGTTCTTC. Its translation: CANRGLAGGHEQFF.